These 23 T cell receptor beta chains were all obtained from the same sample, sequenced in a study of T cells expressing NK-cell markers. With the 5' RACE reads reprocessed, TCRdb shows one record per CDR3 protein and no DNA. The listing records fewer than 550,000 distinct CDR3 sequences. Sequencing was done on a sample of blood T cells: a sorted CD56 or NKG2C T cell subset, CD4+ or CD8+ T cells, or bulk PBMC T cells (not recorded which). The receptors come from a woman aged 50 to 60 in good health.

The chain links TRBV5-6 to TRBJ1-2; TCRdb reports TRBD1, a call that lacks DNA to check it against. Germline assignment: CDR1 SGHDT and CDR2 YYEEEE. The CDR3 contains 14 residues. The CDR3 loop reads CASSTGQGARGYTF.

The genes are TRBV6-5 and TRBJ2-1; TCRdb's D call of TRBD2 is untestable without DNA. Germline-derived CDR1 and CDR2 are MNHEY and SVGAGI. CDR3 size: 18 residues. The chain's CDR3 is CASSSQRLATGSYNEQFF.

The V gene is TRBV18, the J gene TRBJ2-7. Germline assignment: CDR1 KGHSH and CDR2 LQKENI. This CDR3 has 13 amino acids. CDR3: CASSPQSSYEQYF.

The rearrangement links TRBV9 to TRBJ2-1; TCRdb proposes TRBD2, but this gene call is untestable without DNA. CDR1 SGDLS and CDR2 YYNGEE come from the germline V gene. This CDR3 is 16 amino acids long. The CDR3 loop reads CASSVGGLASYNEQFF.

V usage is TRBV19 and J usage is TRBJ2-7; TCRdb proposes TRBD2, but this gene call is untestable without DNA. Germline CDR1 is LNHDA and CDR2 is SQIVND (reference sequence). The length of the CDR3 is 14 residues. CDR3: CASSPTSTRYEQYF.

The chain joins TRBV15 to TRBJ1-1. Looked up from germline, CDR1 is LNHNV and CDR2 is YYDKDF (reference sequence). CDR3 length: 12 amino acids. Here the CDR3 reads CATSREGEEAFF.

The chain combines TRBV6-6 with TRBJ2-1. The CDR3 is made up of 12 amino acids. Germline V gene sequence: CDR1 MNHNY, CDR2 SVGAGI (reference sequence). CDR3 residues: CASSSGQNEQFF.

V and J are TRBV6-1 and TRBJ1-5; no DNA is available, so the TRBD1 call from TCRdb remains unchecked. CDR3 length equals 14 residues. The germline V gene encodes CDR1 MNHNS and CDR2 SASEGT. This CDR3 is CASGRTGRDQPQHF.

The chain has TRBV5-1 and TRBJ2-5; the TCRdb call, TRBD1, lacks DNA for checking. CDR3 size: 15 residues. Germline V CDR1 and CDR2: SGHRS, YFSETQ. The CDR3 sequence is CASSLNVGGKETQYF.

This chain's CDR3 is CSATKTRGTYEQYF. The V call is TRBV20-1, the J call TRBJ2-7; there is no DNA to check the TCRdb D call of TRBD2. This CDR3 contains 14 residues. Per the germline V gene, CDR1 is DFQATT and CDR2 is SNEGSKA (reference sequence).

The CDR3 protein is CASSLDGTWKQPQHF. The rearrangement uses TRBV7-9 and TRBJ1-5; TCRdb names TRBD1, which stays unverified in the absence of DNA. Germline CDR1 SEHNR, CDR2 FQNEAQ (reference sequence). There are 15 residues in the CDR3.

V and J are TRBV11-1 and TRBJ2-1. This CDR3 is 13 amino acids long. The germline V gene has CDR1 SGHAT and CDR2 FQDESV (reference sequence). CDR3 protein: CASSLIGGVEQFF. The complete variable domain, with remaining parts taken from reference TRBV11-1 and TRBJ2-1, reads EAEVAQSPRYKITEKSQAVAFWCDPISGHATLYWYRQILGQGPELLVQFQDESVVDDSQLPKDRFSAERLKGVDSTLKIQPAELGDSAMYLCASSLIGGVEQFFGPGTRLTVL.

J is TRBJ2-5 and V is TRBV3-1; TCRdb reports TRBD2, a call that lacks DNA to check it against. The germline CDR1 and CDR2 sequences are LGHDT and YNNKEL (reference sequence). The CDR3 extends over 17 amino acids. This chain's CDR3 is CASSQGGVARSQETQYF.

V gene TRBV10-3 combines with J gene TRBJ1-1; as DNA is missing, the TRBD1 call by TCRdb cannot be tested. Germline V gives CDR1 ENHRY, CDR2 SYGVKD. CDR3 length: 13 residues. The CDR3 here is CAITTGLNTEAFF.

V usage is TRBV5-1 and J usage is TRBJ1-4; TCRdb designates TRBD1, a call that cannot be tested without DNA. This CDR3 spans 14 amino acids. In germline, CDR1 is SGHRS, CDR2 YFSETQ. The CDR3: CASSLAGKGEKLFF.

This chain uses TRBV2 with TRBJ2-1. The CDR3 runs to 12 residues. Germline V lookup: CDR1 SNHLY, CDR2 FYNNEI. The CDR3 protein is CASSAEDHEQFF. Together with reference TRBV2 and TRBJ2-1, the CDR3 gives the full variable domain: EPEVTQTPSHQVTQMGQEVILRCVPISNHLYFYWYRQILGQKVEFLVSFYNNEISEKSEIFDDQFSVERPDGSNFTLKIRSTKLEDSAMYFCASSAEDHEQFFGPGTRLTVL.

The chain's CDR3 is CASSLEGTGGALGTQYF. The genes are TRBV5-1 and TRBJ2-5; the D gene TCRdb calls, TRBD1, cannot be checked with no DNA. This CDR3 is built from 17 residues. Germline CDR1 SGHRS, CDR2 YFSETQ.

The chain couples TRBV20-1 to TRBJ2-3; TCRdb names TRBD2, which stays unverified in the absence of DNA. The CDR3 covers 14 residues. Per germline, CDR1 DFQATT and CDR2 SNEGSKA (reference sequence). This CDR3 is CSALWREGLDTQYF.

The rearrangement uses TRBV3-1 and TRBJ2-3. Germline V gene data show CDR1 as LGHDT and CDR2 as YNNKEL (reference sequence). This CDR3 is built from 14 residues. The CDR3 is CASSSLDRTDTQYF.

The chain has TRBV7-6 and TRBJ2-5; TCRdb reports TRBD1, a call that lacks DNA to check it against. CDR3 length equals 18 residues. Germline V CDR1 and CDR2: SGHVS, FNYEAQ. CDR3 amino acids: CASSSTQTHGQVLETQYF.

The rearrangement links TRBV10-2 to TRBJ1-1. Germline CDR1 WSHSY, CDR2 SAAADI. The CDR3 contains 14 residues. CDR3 region: CASSVTQPSTEAFF.

The V gene is TRBV5-1, the J gene TRBJ2-7; TCRdb lists TRBD2, though no DNA is available to test this call. Per germline, CDR1 SGHRS and CDR2 YFSETQ. There are 15 residues in the CDR3. The CDR3 loop is CASSLGGGSMYEQYF.

The chain carries TRBV12-3 or TRBV12-4 and TRBJ2-1; absent DNA, TCRdb's TRBD2 call cannot be checked. This CDR3 is built from 15 residues. CDR3 protein: CASSLTSGGRSEQFF.